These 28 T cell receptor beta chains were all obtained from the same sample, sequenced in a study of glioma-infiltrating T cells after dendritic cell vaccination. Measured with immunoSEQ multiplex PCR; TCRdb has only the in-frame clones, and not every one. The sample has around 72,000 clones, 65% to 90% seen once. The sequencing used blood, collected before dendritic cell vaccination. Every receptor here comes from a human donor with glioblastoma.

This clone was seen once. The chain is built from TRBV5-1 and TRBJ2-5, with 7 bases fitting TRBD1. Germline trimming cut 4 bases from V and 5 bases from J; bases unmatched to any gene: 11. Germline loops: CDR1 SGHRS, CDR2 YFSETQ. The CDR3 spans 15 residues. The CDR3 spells CASSLDRALGETQYF. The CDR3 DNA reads TGCGCCAGCAGCCTCGACAGGGCCCTAGGGGAGACCCAGTACTTC.

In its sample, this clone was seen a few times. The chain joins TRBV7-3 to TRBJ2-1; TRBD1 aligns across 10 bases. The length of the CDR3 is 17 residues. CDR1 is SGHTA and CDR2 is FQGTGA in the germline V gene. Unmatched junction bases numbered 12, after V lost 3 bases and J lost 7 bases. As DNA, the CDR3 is TGTGCCAGCAGCTTGGAGTCCGGACAGGGGGTCGGGAATGAGCAGTTCTTC. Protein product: CASSLESGQGVGNEQFF.

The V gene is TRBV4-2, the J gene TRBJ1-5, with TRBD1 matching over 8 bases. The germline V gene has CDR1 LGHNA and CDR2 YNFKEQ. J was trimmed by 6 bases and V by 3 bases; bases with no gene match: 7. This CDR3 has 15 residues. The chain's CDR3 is CASSQQGAQGQPQHF. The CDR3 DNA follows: TGTGCCAGCAGCCAGCAGGGGGCGCAGGGTCAGCCCCAGCATTTT.

The CDR3 loop reads CASSLSIPLGGELFF. CDR3 nucleotide sequence: TGTGCCAGCAGTTTATCAATCCCGCTCGGCGGGGAGCTGTTTTTT. The genes are TRBV27 and TRBJ2-2; no clear D. The V gene's germline CDR1 is MNHEY and CDR2 SMNVEV (reference sequence). V dropped 0 bases and J dropped 7 bases, with 12 bases sitting between them. CDR3 size: 15 residues.

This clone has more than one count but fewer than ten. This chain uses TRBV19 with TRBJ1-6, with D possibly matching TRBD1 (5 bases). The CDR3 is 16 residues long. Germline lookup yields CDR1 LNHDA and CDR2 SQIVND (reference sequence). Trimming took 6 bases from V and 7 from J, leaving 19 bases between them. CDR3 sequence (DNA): TGTGCCAGTAGGGGGAAGCAGGGTTTCGGCAATTCACCCCTCCACTTT. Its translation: CASRGKQGFGNSPLHF.

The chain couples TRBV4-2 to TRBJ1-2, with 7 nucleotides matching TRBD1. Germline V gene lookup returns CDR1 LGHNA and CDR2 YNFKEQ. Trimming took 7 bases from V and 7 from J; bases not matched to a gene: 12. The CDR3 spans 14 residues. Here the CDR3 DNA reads TGTGCCAGCAAAGGGGGAGACAGGGAAGGTGGCTACACCTTC. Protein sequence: CASKGGDREGGYTF.

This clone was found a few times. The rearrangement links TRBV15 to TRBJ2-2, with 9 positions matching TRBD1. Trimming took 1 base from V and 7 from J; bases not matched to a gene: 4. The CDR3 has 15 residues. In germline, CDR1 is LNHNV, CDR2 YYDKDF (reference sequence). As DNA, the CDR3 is TGTGCCACCAGCAGAGGGACAGGGGCTGGCGGGGAGCTGTTTTTT. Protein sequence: CATSRGTGAGGELFF.

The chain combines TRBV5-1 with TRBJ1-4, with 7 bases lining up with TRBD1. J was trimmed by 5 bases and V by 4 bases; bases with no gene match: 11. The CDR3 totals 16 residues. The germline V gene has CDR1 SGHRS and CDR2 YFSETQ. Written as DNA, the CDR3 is TGCGCCAGCAGCGCCAGCGTACGAGGGGGCAATGAAAAACTGTTTTTT. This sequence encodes CASSASVRGGNEKLFF.

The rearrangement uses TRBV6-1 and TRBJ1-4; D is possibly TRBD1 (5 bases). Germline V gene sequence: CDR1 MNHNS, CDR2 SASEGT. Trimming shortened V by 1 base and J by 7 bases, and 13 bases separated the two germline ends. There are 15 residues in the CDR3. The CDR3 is CASSEGGGGGEKLFF. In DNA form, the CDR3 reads TGTGCCAGCAGTGAAGGGGGTGGGGGGGGTGAAAAACTGTTTTTT.

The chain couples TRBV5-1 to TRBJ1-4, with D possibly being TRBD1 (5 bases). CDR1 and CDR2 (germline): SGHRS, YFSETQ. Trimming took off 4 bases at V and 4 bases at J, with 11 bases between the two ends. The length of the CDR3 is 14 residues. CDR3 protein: CASSGGTVNEKLFF. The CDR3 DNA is TGCGCCAGCAGCGGCGGGACGGTTAATGAAAAACTGTTTTTT.

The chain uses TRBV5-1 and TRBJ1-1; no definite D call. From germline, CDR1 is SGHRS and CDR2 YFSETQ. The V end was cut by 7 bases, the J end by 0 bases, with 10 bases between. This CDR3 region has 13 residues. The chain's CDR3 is CASSILMNTEAFF. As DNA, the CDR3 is TGCGCCAGCTCTATCCTAATGAACACTGAAGCTTTCTTT.

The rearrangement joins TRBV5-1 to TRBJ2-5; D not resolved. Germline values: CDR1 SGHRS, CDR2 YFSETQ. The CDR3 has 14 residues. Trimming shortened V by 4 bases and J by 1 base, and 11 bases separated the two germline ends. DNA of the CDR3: TGCGCCAGCAGCCAGTCCTCACCCCAAGAGACCCAGTACTTC. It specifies CASSQSSPQETQYF.

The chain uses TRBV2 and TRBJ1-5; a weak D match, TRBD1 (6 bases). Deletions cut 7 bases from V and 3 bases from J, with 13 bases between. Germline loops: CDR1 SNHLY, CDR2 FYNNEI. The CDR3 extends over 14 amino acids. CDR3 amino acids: CASTGGDNNQPQHF. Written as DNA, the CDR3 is TGTGCCAGCACGGGGGGGGACAACAATCAGCCCCAGCATTTT.

For the CDR3, the DNA is TGCGCCAGCAGCCAAGAAACACAGGGATTCGGTTCACCCCTCCACTTT. Its protein is CASSQETQGFGSPLHF. The rearrangement joins TRBV4-3 to TRBJ1-6; TRBD1 is a possible D gene (6 bases). This CDR3 region has 16 residues. V lost 0 bases and J lost 9, with 15 bases in between. Germline V gene lookup returns CDR1 LGHNA and CDR2 YSLEER.

CDR3 bases: TGTGCCAGCAGCTTAGTTCCGGGACAAGATAACTATGGCTACACCTTC. Translation: CASSLVPGQDNYGYTF. V is TRBV7-9 and J is TRBJ1-2, with D perhaps matching TRBD1 (6 bases). The length of the CDR3 is 16 residues. Germline V gene sequence: CDR1 SEHNR, CDR2 FQNEAQ (reference sequence). The V and J ends lost 1 base and 1 base respectively, with 13 bases between them.

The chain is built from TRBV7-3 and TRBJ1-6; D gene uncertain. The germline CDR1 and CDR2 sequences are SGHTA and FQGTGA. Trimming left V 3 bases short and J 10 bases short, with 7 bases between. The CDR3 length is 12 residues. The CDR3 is CASSLEKSPLHF. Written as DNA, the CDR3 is TGTGCCAGCAGCTTGGAGAAATCACCCCTCCACTTT.

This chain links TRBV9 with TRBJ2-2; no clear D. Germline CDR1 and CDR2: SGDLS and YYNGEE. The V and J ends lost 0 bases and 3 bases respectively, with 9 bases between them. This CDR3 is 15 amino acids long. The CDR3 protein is CASSVGYGDTGELFF. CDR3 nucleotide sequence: TGTGCCAGCAGCGTAGGGTACGGAGACACCGGGGAGCTGTTTTTT.

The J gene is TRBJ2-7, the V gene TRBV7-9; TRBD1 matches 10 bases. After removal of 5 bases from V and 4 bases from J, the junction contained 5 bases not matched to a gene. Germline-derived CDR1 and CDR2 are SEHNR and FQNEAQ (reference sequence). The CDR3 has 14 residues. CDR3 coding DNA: TGTGCCAGCAGCGACCGGGACAGGGGATACGAGCAGTACTTC. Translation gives CASSDRDRGYEQYF. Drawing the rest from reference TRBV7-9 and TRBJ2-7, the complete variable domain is DTGVSQNPRHKITKRGQNVTFRCDPISEHNRLYWYRQTLGQGPEFLTYFQNEAQLEKSRLLSDRFSAERPKGSFSTLEIQRTEQGDSAMYLCASSDRDRGYEQYFGPGTRLTVT.

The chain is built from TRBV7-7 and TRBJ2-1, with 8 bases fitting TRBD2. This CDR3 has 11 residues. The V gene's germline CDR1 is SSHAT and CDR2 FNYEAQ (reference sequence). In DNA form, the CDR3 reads TGTGCTAGCGGGACATGGAATGAGCAGTTCTTC. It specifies CASGTWNEQFF.

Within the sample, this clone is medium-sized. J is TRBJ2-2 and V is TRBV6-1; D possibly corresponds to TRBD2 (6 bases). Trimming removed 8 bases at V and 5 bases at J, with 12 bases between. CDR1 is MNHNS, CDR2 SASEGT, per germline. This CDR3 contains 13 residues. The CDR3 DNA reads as TGTGCCAGCCCAAGGGAGGCAACCGGGGAGCTGTTTTTT. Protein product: CASPREATGELFF.

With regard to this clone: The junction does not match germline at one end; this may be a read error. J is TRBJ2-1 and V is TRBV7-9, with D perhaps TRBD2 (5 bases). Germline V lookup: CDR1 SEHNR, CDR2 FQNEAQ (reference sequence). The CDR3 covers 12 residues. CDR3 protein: CASSRREGPEIF. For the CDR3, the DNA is TGTGCCAGCAGCCGCCGGGAAGGGCCGGAAATCTTC.

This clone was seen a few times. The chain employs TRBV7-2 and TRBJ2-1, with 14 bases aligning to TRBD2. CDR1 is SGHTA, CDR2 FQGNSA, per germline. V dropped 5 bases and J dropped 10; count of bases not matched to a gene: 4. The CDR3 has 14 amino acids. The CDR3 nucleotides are TGTGCCAGCAGCCTCCGGACTAGCGGGGGGGAGCAGTTCTTC. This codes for CASSLRTSGGEQFF. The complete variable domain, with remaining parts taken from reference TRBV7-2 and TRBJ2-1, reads GAGVSQSPSNKVTEKGKDVELRCDPISGHTALYWYRQSLGQGLEFLIYFQGNSAPDKSGLPSDRFSAERTGGSVSTLTIQRTQQEDSAVYLCASSLRTSGGEQFFGPGTRLTVL.

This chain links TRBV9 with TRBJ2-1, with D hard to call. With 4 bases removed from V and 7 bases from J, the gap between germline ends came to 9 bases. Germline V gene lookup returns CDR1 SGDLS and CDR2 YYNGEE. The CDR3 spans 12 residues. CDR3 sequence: CASSSLKNEQFF. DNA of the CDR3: TGTGCCAGCAGCTCCCTAAAGAATGAGCAGTTCTTC.

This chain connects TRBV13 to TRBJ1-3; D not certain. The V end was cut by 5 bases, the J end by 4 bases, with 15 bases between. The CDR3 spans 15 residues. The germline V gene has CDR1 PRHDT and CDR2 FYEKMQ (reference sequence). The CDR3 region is CASSVRLIAGNTIYF. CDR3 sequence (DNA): TGTGCCAGCAGCGTCCGACTGATTGCGGGAAACACCATATATTTT.

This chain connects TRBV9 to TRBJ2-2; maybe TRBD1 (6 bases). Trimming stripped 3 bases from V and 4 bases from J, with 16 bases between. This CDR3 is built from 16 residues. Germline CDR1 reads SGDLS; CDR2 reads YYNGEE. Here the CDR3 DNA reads TGTGCCAGCAGCGGACTCCCAGGGGCCACCACCGGGGAGCTGTTTTTT. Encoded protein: CASSGLPGATTGELFF.

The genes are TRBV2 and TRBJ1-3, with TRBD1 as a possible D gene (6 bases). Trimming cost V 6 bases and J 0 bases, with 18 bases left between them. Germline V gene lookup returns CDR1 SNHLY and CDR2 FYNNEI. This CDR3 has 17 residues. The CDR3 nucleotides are TGTGCCAGCAGCGAGGGGGTGGGGATCTACTCTGGAAACACCATATATTTT. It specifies CASSEGVGIYSGNTIYF. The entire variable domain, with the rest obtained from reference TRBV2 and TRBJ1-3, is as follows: EPEVTQTPSHQVTQMGQEVILRCVPISNHLYFYWYRQILGQKVEFLVSFYNNEISEKSEIFDDQFSVERPDGSNFTLKIRSTKLEDSAMYFCASSEGVGIYSGNTIYFGEGSWLTVV.

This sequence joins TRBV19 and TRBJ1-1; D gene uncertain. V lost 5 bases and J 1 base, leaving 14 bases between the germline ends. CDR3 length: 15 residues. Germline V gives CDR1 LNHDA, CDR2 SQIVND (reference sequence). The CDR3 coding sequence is TGTGCCAGTAGTCCAACTGGACTGGGGAACACTGAAGCTTTCTTT. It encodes CASSPTGLGNTEAFF.

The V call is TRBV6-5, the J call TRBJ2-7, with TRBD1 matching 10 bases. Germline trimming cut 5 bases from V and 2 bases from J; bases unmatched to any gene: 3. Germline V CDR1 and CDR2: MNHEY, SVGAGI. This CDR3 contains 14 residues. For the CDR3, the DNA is TGTGCCAGCAGTGTGGGACAGGGGCCCTACGAGCAGTACTTC. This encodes CASSVGQGPYEQYF.